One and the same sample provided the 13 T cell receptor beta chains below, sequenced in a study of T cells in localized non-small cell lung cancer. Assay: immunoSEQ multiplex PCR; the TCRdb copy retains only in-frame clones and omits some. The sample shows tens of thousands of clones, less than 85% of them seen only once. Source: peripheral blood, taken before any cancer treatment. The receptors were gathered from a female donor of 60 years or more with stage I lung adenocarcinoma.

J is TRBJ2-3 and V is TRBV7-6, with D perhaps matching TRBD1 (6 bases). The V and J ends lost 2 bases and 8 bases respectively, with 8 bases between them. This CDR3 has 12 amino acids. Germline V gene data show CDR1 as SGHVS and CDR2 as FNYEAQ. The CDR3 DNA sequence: TGTGCCAGCAGCTTAATACAGGGTACGCAGTATTTT. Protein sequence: CASSLIQGTQYF.

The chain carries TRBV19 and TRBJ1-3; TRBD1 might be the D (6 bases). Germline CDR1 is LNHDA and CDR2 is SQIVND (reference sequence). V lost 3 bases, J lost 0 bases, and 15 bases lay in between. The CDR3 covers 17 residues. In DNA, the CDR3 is TGTGCCAGTAGTATTCAATCGGGGGCCAGCTCTGGAAACACCATATATTTT. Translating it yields CASSIQSGASSGNTIYF.

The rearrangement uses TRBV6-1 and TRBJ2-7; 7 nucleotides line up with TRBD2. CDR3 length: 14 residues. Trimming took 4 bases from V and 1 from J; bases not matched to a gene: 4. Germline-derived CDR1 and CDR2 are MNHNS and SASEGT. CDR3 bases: TGTGCCAGCAGTGTTCGACTAGCTTCCTACGAGCAGTACTTC. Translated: CASSVRLASYEQYF.

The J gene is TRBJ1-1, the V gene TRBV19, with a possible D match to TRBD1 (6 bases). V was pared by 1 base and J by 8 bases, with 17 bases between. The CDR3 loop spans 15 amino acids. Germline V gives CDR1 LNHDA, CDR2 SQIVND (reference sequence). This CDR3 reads CASSIVKDSLAEAFF. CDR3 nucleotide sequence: TGTGCCAGTAGTATAGTTAAGGACAGCTTGGCGGAAGCTTTCTTT.

The CDR3 DNA follows: TGCGCCAGCAGCTTGACTCCCGACAGAACCTATAATTCACCCCTCCACTTT. This gives the protein CASSLTPDRTYNSPLHF. The chain couples TRBV5-1 to TRBJ1-6, with a weak D call TRBD1 (5 bases). Germline V CDR1 and CDR2: SGHRS, YFSETQ. V was shortened by 1 base and J by 2 bases, with 13 bases between the two germline ends. The CDR3 loop spans 17 amino acids.

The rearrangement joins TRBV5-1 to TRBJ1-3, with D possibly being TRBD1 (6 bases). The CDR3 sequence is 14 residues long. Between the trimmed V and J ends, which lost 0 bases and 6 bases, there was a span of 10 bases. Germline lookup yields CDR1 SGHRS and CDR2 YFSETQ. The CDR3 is CASSLGQEENTIYF. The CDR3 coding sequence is TGCGCCAGCAGCTTGGGACAGGAGGAAAACACCATATATTTT.

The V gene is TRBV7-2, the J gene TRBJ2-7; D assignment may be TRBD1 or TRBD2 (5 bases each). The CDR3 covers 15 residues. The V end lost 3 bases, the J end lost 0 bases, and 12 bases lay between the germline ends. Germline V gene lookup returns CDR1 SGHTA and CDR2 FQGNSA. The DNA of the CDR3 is TGTGCCAGCAGCTTGGGACGGGCGAGCTCCTACGAGCAGTACTTC. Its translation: CASSLGRASSYEQYF. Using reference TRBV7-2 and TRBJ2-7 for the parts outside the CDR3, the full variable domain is GAGVSQSPSNKVTEKGKDVELRCDPISGHTALYWYRQSLGQGLEFLIYFQGNSAPDKSGLPSDRFSAERTGGSVSTLTIQRTQQEDSAVYLCASSLGRASSYEQYFGPGTRLTVT.

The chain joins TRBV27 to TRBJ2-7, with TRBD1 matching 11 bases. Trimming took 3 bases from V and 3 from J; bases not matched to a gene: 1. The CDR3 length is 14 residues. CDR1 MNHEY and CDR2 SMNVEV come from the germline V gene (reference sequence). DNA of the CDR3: TGTGCCAGCAGTTTCGGGACAGGGGGCTACGAGCAGTACTTC. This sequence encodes CASSFGTGGYEQYF.

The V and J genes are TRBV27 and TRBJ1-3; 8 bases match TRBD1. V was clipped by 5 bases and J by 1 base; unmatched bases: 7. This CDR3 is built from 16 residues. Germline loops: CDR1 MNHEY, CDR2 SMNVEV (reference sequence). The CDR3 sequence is CASSNRGALSGNTIYF. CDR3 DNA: TGTGCCAGCAGTAACAGGGGGGCCCTTTCTGGAAACACCATATATTTT.

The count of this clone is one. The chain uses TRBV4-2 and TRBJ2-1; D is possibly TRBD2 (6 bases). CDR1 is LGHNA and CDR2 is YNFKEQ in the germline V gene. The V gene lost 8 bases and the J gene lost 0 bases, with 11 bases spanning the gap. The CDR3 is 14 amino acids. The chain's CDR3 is CASRIGGSYNEQFF. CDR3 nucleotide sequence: TGTGCCAGCCGTATCGGGGGCTCCTACAATGAGCAGTTCTTC.

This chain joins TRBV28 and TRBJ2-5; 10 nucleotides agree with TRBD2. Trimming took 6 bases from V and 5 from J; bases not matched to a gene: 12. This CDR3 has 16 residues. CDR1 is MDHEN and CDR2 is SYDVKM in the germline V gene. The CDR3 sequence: CASRPGGGLASETQYF. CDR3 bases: TGTGCCAGCAGGCCCGGGGGGGGACTAGCGTCGGAGACCCAGTACTTC.

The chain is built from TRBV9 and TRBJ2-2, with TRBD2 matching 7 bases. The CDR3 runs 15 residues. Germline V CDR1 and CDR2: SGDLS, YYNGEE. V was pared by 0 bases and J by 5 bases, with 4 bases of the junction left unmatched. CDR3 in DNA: TGTGCCAGCAGCGTAGCCGGGAGGAGTACCGGGGAGCTGTTTTTT. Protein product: CASSVAGRSTGELFF.

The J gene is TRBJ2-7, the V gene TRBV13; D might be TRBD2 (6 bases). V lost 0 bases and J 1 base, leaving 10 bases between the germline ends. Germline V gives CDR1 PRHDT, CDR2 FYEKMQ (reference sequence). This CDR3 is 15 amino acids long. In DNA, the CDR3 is TGTGCCAGCAGCTTAGGCATTAGCGGATCCTACGAGCAGTACTTC. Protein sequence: CASSLGISGSYEQYF.